This TCR beta chain was sequenced during a study of T cells in tumors after PD-1 blockade. The overall study: Prior checkpoint blockade, systemic immunosuppressant use, or anti-cancer therapy within 4 weeks excluded patients. Tumor samples yielded 20 to 25-fold more depth than single-cell TCR sequencing. Findings and caveats of the study: Expanded exhausted CD8+ clones after therapy were mostly novel clonotypes.

The time point: first of two pre-therapy site-matched biopsies 2 to 3 months apart. V was clipped by 1 base and J by 0 bases; unmatched bases: 4. The germline V gene has CDR1 SGHRS and CDR2 YFSETQ. This CDR3 is 18 amino acids long. Points on this clone: Antigen unknown.

TCRdb keeps only in-frame clones here, not all; method: immunoSEQ multiplex PCR. The sample shows 3,900 or so clones, roughly four fifths of them seen only once. The clonotype originates from a human donor with basal cell carcinoma. The chain is built from TRBV5-1 and TRBJ2-3, with 14 nucleotides matching TRBD2. Source: tumor tissue, taken before anti-PD-1 treatment. The CDR3 DNA reads TGCGCCAGCAGCTTGCCAGGGACTAGCGGGGGAAGCACAGATACGCAGTATTTT. Residues: CASSLPGTSGGSTDTQYF.